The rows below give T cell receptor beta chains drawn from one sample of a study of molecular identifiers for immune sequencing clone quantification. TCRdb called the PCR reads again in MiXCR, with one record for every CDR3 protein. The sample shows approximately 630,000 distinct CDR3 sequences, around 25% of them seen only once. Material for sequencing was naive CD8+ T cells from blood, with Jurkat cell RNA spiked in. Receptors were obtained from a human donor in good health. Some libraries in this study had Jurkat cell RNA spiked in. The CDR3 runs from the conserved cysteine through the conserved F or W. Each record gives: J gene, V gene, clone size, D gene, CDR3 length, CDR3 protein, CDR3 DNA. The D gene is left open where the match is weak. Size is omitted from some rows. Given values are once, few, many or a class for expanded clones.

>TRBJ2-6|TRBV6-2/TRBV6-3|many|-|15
CASSYSGSGANVLTF
TGTGCCAGCAGTTACTCCGGGTCTGGGGCCAACGTCCTGACTTTC
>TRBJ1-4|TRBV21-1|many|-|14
CASSKELRGEKLFF
TGTGCCAGCAGCAAAGAATTGAGGGGTGAAAAACTGTTTTTT
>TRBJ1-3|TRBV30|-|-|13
CAARGGSGNTIYF
TGTGCTGCGCGCGGCGGGTCTGGAAACACCATATATTTT
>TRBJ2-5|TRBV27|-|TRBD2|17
CASSLIAGAMNQETQYF
TGTGCCAGCAGTTTGATAGCGGGAGCCATGAACCAAGAGACCCAGTACTTC
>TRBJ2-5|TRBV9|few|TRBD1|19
CASSASQVTGMTKGETQYF
TGTGCCAGCAGCGCCTCCCAGGTGACAGGGATGACCAAGGGAGAGACCCAGTACTTC
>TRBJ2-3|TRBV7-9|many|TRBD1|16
CASSASTGGLADTQYF
TGTGCCAGCAGCGCATCAACAGGGGGCTTAGCAGATACGCAGTATTTT
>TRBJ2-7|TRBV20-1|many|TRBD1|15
CSARNRDRSSYEQYF
TGCAGTGCTAGAAACCGGGACAGAAGCTCCTACGAGCAGTACTTC
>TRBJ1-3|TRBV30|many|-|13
CAQDIASGNTIYF
TGTGCCCAGGACATCGCTTCTGGAAACACCATATATTTT
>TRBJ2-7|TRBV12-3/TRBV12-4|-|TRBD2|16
CASSPAGGLAEYEQYF
TGTGCCAGCAGTCCAGCGGGGGGACTAGCGGAATACGAGCAGTACTTC
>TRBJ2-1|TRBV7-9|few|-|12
CASSSTADEQFF
TGTGCCAGCAGCTCTACGGCGGATGAGCAGTTCTTC
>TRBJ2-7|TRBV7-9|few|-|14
CASSSTRRGYEQYF
TGTGCCAGCAGCTCGACTAGAAGGGGGTACGAGCAGTACTTC
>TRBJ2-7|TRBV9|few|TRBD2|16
CASSTGTSGGLREQYF
TGTGCCAGCAGCACAGGGACTAGCGGGGGGCTACGCGAGCAGTACTTC
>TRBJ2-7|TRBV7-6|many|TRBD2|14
CASSSLAGEYEQYF
TGTGCCAGCAGTTCACTAGCGGGAGAGTACGAGCAGTACTTC
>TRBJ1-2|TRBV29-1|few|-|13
CSVEGAGKGGYTF
TGCAGCGTTGAAGGGGCAGGGAAGGGTGGCTACACCTTC
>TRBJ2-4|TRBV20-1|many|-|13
CSARDGFGDIQYF
TGCAGTGCTAGGGATGGATTCGGAGACATTCAGTACTTC
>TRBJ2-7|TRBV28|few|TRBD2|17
CASSLRLAGGADYEQYF
TGTGCCAGCAGTTTGCGGCTAGCGGGAGGGGCGGATTACGAGCAGTACTTC
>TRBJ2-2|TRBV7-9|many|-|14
CASSSGGPTGELFF
TGTGCCAGCAGCTCGGGCGGGCCCACCGGGGAGCTGTTTTTT
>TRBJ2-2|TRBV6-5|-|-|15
CASSAQGFGTGELFF
TGTGCCAGCAGTGCCCAGGGGTTTGGTACCGGGGAGCTGTTTTTT
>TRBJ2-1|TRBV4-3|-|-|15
CASSQAGSLYNEQFF
TGCGCCAGCAGCCAAGCCGGCTCCCTATACAATGAGCAGTTCTTC
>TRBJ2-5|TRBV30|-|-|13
CAWNLGPWETQYF
TGTGCCTGGAACCTAGGCCCTTGGGAGACCCAGTACTTC
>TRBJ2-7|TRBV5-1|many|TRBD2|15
CASSFGTSGSYEQYF
TGTGCCAGCAGTTTCGGGACTAGCGGGTCCTACGAGCAGTACTTC
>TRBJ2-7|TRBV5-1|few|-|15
CASSLAAGRSYEQYF
TGCGCCAGCAGCTTGGCGGCGGGACGGAGCTACGAGCAGTACTTC
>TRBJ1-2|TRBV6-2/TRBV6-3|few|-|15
CASSSLRYPHYGYTF
TGTGCCAGCTCTTCGCTGAGGTATCCTCACTATGGCTACACCTTC
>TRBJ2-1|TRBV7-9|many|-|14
CASSLVRGVDEQFF
TGTGCCAGCAGCTTGGTGCGGGGTGTGGATGAGCAGTTCTTC
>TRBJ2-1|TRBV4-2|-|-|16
CASSQDVVSSYNEQFF
TGTGCCAGCAGCCAAGATGTGGTGTCCTCCTACAATGAGCAGTTCTTC
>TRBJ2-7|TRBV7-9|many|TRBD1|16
CASSEGQGVIPYEQYF
TGTGCCAGCAGCGAGGGACAGGGGGTAATCCCCTACGAGCAGTACTTC
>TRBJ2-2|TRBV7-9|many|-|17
CASSSPGRGLNTGELFF
TGTGCCAGCAGCTCACCCGGCCGCGGATTGAACACCGGGGAGCTGTTTTTT
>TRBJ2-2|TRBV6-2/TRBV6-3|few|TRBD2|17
CASSENLAGGQPGELFF
TGTGCCAGCAGTGAGAACCTAGCGGGGGGGCAACCCGGGGAGCTGTTTTTT
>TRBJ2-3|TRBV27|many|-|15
CASSPAGMGTDTQYF
TGTGCCAGCAGCCCGGCCGGAATGGGCACAGATACGCAGTATTTT
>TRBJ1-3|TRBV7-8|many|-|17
CASSLEVIGSSGNTIYF
TGTGCCAGCAGCTTAGAGGTTATTGGCAGCTCTGGAAACACCATATATTTT
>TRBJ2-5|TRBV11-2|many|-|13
CASSYWGSETQYF
TGTGCCAGCAGCTACTGGGGATCGGAGACCCAGTACTTC
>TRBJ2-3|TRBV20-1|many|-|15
CSARVQGLSTDTQYF
TGCAGTGCTAGGGTGCAGGGGTTGAGCACAGATACGCAGTATTTT
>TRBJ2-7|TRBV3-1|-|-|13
CASSQDYNYEQYF
TGTGCCAGCAGCCAAGATTACAACTACGAGCAGTACTTC
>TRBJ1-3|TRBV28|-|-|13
CASSRTPGNTIYF
TGTGCCAGCAGCAGGACCCCTGGAAACACCATATATTTT
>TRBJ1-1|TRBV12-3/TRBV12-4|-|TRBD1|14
CASNPGQVNTEAFF
TGTGCCAGCAATCCGGGACAGGTGAACACTGAAGCTTTCTTT
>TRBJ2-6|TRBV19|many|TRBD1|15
CASNPGGPGANVLTF
TGTGCCAGTAACCCAGGGGGTCCTGGGGCCAACGTCCTGACTTTC
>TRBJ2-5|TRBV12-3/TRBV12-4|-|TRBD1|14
CASSQTGSRETQYF
TGTGCCAGCAGTCAGACAGGGTCCCGGGAGACCCAGTACTTC
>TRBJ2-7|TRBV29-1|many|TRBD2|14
CSVEGPGRDYEQYF
TGCAGCGTTGAGGGGCCCGGGAGGGACTACGAGCAGTACTTC
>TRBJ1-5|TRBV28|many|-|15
CASIPWADSNQPQHF
TGTGCCAGCATCCCTTGGGCCGATAGCAATCAGCCCCAGCATTTT
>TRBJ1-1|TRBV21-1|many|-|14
CASSKGQLNTEAFF
TGTGCCAGCAGCAAAGGACAACTCAACACTGAAGCTTTCTTT
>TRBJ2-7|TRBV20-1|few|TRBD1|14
CSARGDRQLYEQYF
TGCAGTGCTAGGGGGGACAGGCAACTCTACGAGCAGTACTTC
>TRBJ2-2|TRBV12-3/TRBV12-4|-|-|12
CASSPDSGELFF
TGTGCCAGCAGCCCTGACTCCGGGGAGCTGTTTTTT
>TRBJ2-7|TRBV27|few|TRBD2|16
CASSSGLAGPTYEQYF
TGTGCCAGCAGTTCAGGACTAGCGGGCCCGACCTACGAGCAGTACTTC
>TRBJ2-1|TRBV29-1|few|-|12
CSVSRDYNEQFF
TGCAGCGTTTCCCGGGACTACAATGAGCAGTTCTTC
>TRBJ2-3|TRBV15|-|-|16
CATSRAAGAGTDTQYF
TGTGCCACCAGCAGAGCGGCGGGGGCTGGTACAGATACGCAGTATTTT
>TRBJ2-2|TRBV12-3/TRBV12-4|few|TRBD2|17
CASSNPTSGGSTGELFF
TGTGCCAGCAGTAACCCAACTAGCGGGGGTTCCACCGGGGAGCTGTTTTTT
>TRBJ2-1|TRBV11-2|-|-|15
CASSSGNPSYNEQFF
TGTGCCAGCAGCTCGGGAAACCCCTCCTACAATGAGCAGTTCTTC
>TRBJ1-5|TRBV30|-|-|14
CAWGQGLGNQPQHF
TGTGCCTGGGGCCAGGGGCTGGGAAATCAGCCCCAGCATTTT
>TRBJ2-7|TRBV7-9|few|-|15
CASSPTAGRLNEQYF
TGTGCCAGCAGCCCCACCGCGGGGCGCCTGAACGAGCAGTACTTC
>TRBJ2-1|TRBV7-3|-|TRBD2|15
CASSLLAGSMNEQFF
TGTGCCAGCAGCCTACTAGCGGGATCCATGAATGAGCAGTTCTTC
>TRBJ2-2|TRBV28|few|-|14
CASSLKIYTGELFF
TGTGCCAGCAGCCTCAAGATTTACACCGGGGAGCTGTTTTTT
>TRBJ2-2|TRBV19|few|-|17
CASSRFRDRTNTGELFF
TGTGCCAGTAGCAGATTTCGTGACAGAACGAACACCGGGGAGCTGTTTTTT
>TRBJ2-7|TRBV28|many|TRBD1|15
CASSPGTVPGYEQYF
TGTGCCAGCAGCCCCGGGACAGTGCCCGGGTACGAGCAGTACTTC